This T cell receptor beta chain was identified in a study of cytomegalovirus exposure and HLA in healthy donors. Primers: 60 Vbeta forward and 13 Jbeta reverse. Repertoires were generated with immunoSEQ multiplex PCR, while TCRdb's copy carries only in-frame clones and drops some. The sample spans roughly 34,000 clones; the ten largest clones claim around 3.4%. Notes on this clone: Antigen specificity is unknown.

Whole-study results and caveats: One later analysis reportedly identified an Asian-associated ancestry cluster that showed fewer N-insertions than the roughly 640-donor mean. Analyzed later, most CMV-associated TCR beta chains appeared HLA-restricted. For most TCR sequences rarity was the rule, although some public TCRs occurred in many donors.

This TCR came from a man between 35 and 55 years old in good health and CMV-seronegative. Sequenced: PBMCs.

The CDR3: CASSVEGSGGYNEQFF. As DNA, the CDR3 is TGTGCCAGCAGCGTGGAGGGAAGCGGAGGCTACAATGAGCAGTTCTTC. The chain links TRBV9 to TRBJ2-1; D perhaps matches TRBD2 (6 bases). The CDR3 totals 16 residues. Germline V gives CDR1 SGDLS, CDR2 YYNGEE. The V end was cut by 2 bases, the J end by 3 bases, with 15 bases between.